This TCR beta chain appears in the sequencing data of a study of blood T cells in healthy people across ages. Overall study findings and caveats: Both higher diversity and more naive CD4+ cells marked long-lived donors when set against aged donors.

Each donor was a healthy Caucasian individual from Russia, aged about 6 to 95. With respect to this clonotype: The antigen is unknown.

It was with a sample-barcoded 5' primer and a J-beta primer mix that a second PCR of roughly 6 to 12 cycles was run. TCRdb reprocessed the 5' RACE reads via MiXCR and lists one record per CDR3 protein. The profile shows 800,000 or so distinct CDR3 sequences, roughly 25% of them singletons. The CDR3 totals 12 residues. Per germline, CDR1 MDHEN and CDR2 SYDVKM. V lost 7 bases, J lost 5 bases, and 9 bases lay in between. This sample was also put to use in a study of T cells of mothers and their children. As that report states: Per 15 ul, 1.5 ug of RNA was used, with all extracted RNA going into cDNA synthesis. Every mother produced more than 9.5 million TCR beta CDR3 reads, whereas every child provided several million.

This clonotype originated in a boy aged 5-17 years in good health. The sequencing sample was made of blood. This rearrangement joins TRBV28 to TRBJ1-5; the D is unclear. This chain's CDR3 is CASTLSDQPQHF. The CDR3 coding sequence is TGTGCCAGCACCCTAAGCGATCAGCCCCAGCATTTT. Full variable domain (rest looked up from reference TRBV28 and TRBJ1-5): DVKVTQSSRYLVKRTGEKVFLECVQDMDHENMFWYRQDPGLGLRLIYFSYDVKMKEKGDIPEGYSVSREKKERFSLILESASTNQTSMYLCASTLSDQPQHFGDGTRLSIL.